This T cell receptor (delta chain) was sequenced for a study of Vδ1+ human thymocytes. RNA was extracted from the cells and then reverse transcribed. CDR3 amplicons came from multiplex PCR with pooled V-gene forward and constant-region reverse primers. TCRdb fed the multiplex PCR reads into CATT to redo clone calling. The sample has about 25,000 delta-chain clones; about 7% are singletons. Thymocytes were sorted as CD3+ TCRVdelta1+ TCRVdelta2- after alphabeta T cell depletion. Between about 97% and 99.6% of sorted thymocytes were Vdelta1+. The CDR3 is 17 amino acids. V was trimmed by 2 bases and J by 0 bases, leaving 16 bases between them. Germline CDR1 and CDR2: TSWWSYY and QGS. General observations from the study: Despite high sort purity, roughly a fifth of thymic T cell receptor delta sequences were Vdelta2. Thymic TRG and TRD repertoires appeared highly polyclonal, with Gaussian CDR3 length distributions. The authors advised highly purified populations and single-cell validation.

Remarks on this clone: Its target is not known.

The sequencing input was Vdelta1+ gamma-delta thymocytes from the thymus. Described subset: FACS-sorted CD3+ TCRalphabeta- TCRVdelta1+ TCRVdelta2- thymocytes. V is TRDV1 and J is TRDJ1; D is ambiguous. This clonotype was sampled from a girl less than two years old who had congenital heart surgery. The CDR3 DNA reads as TGTGCTCTTGGGGAAGTAGCCCGTGCCTGTAACACCGATAAACTCATCTTT. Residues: CALGEVARACNTDKLIF.